The clone carrying this T cell receptor (beta chain) was found once. Antigen unknown. This sample was included in a study of STAT3 mutations in large granular lymphocyte leukemia. Study-wide results and caveats: All newly emerging clones after therapy were STAT3 wild type. In several patients, dominant TCR clone burden exceeded STAT3 mutant burden, suggesting STAT3 mutation arose secondarily. Every T-LGLL patient had at least one immunodominant TCRbeta clonotype.

This table comes from immunoSEQ multiplex PCR, and its TCRdb copy is limited to in-frame clones, with some not included. The sample has roughly 3,000 clones, roughly 88% seen once; the top ten hold 35% to 55%. This CDR3 spans 13 amino acids. V lost 4 bases, J lost 4 bases, and 11 bases lay in between. Per the germline V gene, CDR1 is SGHRS and CDR2 is YFSETQ. Input material: peripheral blood mononuclear cells. The chain uses TRBV5-1 and TRBJ2-5, with D possibly TRBD2 on 5 matching bases. This TCR was sampled from a man aged 40-49 years with T-cell large granular lymphocyte leukemia. Some clones in this sample may be carry-over from other donors' samples. The DNA of the CDR3 is TGCGCCAGCAGCACAGCCGGAGGAGAGACCCAGTACTTC. Its protein is CASSTAGGETQYF.